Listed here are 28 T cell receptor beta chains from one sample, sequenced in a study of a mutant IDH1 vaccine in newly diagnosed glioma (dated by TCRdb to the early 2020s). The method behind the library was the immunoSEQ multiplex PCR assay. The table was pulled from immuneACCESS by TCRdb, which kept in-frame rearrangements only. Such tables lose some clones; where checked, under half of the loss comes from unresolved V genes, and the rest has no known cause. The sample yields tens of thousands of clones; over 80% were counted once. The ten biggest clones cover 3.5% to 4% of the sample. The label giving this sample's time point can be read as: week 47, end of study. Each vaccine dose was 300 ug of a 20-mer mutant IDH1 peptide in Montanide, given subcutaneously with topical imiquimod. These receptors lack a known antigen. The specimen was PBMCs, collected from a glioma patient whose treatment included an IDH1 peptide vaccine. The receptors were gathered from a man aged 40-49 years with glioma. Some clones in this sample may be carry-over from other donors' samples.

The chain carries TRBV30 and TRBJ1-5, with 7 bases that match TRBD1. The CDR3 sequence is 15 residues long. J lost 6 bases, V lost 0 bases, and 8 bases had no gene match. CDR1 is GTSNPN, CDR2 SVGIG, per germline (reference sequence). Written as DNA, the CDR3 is TGTGCCTGGAGTGTTGACAGGGAAGGAGGTCAGCCCCAGCATTTT. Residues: CAWSVDREGGQPQHF.

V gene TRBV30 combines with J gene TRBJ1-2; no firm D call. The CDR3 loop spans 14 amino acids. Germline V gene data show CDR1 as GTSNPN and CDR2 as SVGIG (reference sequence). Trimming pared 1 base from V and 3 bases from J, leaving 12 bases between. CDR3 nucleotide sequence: TGTGCCTGGAGTGCCAGAGTACCCCACTATGGCTACACCTTC. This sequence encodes CAWSARVPHYGYTF.

The CDR3 is CASSISWGTGQPQHF. As DNA, the CDR3 is TGTGCCAGTAGTATAAGTTGGGGGACCGGACAGCCCCAGCATTTT. The V call is TRBV19, the J call TRBJ1-5; D may be TRBD1 (5 bases). Trimming stripped 2 bases from V and 7 bases from J, with 15 bases between. The CDR3 covers 15 residues. Germline V lookup: CDR1 LNHDA, CDR2 SQIVND (reference sequence).

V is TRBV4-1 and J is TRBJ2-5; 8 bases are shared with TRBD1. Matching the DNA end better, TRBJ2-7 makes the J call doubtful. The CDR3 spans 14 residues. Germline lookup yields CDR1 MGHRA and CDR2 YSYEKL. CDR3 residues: CASSQGDRGYEQYF. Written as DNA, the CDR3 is TGCGCCAGCAGCCAAGGTGACAGGGGCTACGAGCAGTACTTC.

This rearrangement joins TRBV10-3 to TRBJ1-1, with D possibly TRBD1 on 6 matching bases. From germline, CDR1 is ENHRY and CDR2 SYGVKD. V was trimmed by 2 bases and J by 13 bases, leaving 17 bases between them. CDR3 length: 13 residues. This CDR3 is CAISEGWGHGGFF. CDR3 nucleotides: TGTGCCATCAGTGAGGGGTGGGGACACGGGGGTTTCTTT.

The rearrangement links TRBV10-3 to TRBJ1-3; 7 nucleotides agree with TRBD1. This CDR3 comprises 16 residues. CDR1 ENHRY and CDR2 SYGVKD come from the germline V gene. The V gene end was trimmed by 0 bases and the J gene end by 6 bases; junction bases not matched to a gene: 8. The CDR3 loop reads CAISESWTGRENTIYF. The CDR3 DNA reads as TGTGCCATCAGTGAGTCGTGGACAGGACGAGAAAACACCATATATTTT.

In DNA form, the CDR3 reads TGCGCCAGCAGCTTGGGGGCTAGCGGTGCAGAGACCCAGTACTTC. Translated: CASSLGASGAETQYF. The chain has TRBV5-1 and TRBJ2-5; 7 nucleotides line up with TRBD2. CDR1 SGHRS and CDR2 YFSETQ come from the germline V gene. Trimming cost V 0 bases and J 4 bases; bases outside gene matches: 6. CDR3 length equals 15 residues.

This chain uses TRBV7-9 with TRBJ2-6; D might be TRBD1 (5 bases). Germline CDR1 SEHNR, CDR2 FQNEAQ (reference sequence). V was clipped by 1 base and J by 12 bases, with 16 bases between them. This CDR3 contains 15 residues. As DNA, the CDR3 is TGTGCCAGCAGCTTAGGTATTGGGGCCGCAAGCGTCCTGACTTTC. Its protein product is CASSLGIGAASVLTF.

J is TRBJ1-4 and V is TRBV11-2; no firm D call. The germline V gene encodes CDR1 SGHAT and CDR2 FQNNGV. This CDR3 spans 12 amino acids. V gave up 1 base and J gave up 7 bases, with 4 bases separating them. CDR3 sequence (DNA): TGTGCCAGCAGCTTAGGGGCTGAAAAACTGTTTTTT. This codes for CASSLGAEKLFF.

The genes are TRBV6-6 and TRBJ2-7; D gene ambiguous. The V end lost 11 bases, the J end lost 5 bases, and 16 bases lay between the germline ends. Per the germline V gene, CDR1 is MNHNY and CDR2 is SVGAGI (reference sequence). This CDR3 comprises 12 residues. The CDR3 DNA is TGTGCCTCGTCAAAGGGTCTGAACGAGCAGTACTTC. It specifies CASSKGLNEQYF.

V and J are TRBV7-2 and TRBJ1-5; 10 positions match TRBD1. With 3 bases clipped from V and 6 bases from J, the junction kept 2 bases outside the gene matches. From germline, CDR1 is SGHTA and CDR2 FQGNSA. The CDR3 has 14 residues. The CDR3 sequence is CASSFRQGAQPQHF. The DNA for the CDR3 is TGTGCCAGCAGCTTTCGACAGGGGGCTCAGCCCCAGCATTTT. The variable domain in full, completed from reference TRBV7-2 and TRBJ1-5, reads GAGVSQSPSNKVTEKGKDVELRCDPISGHTALYWYRQSLGQGLEFLIYFQGNSAPDKSGLPSDRFSAERTGGSVSTLTIQRTQQEDSAVYLCASSFRQGAQPQHFGDGTRLSIL.

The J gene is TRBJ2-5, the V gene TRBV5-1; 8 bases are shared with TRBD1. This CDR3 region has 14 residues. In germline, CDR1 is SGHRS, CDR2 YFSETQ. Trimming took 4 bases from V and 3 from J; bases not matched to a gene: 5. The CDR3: CASSGNRGEETQYF. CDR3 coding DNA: TGCGCCAGCAGCGGAAACAGGGGGGAAGAGACCCAGTACTTC.

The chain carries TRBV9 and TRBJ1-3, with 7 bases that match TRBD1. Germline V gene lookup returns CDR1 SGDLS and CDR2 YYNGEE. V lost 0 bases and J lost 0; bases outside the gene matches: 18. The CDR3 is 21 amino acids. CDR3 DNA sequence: TGTGCCAGCAGCGTAGCTAGGGGGCCACCGGAGCCAGATAACTCTGGAAACACCATATATTTT. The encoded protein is CASSVARGPPEPDNSGNTIYF.

This CDR3 reads CASSDPFGAFF. For the CDR3, the DNA is TGTGCCAGCAGCGACCCATTTGGAGCTTTCTTT. The J gene is TRBJ1-1, the V gene TRBV6-1; D remains ambiguous. The germline V and J ends were trimmed by 6 bases and 10 bases, with 12 bases remaining between them. This CDR3 is built from 11 residues. Germline loops: CDR1 MNHNS, CDR2 SASEGT.

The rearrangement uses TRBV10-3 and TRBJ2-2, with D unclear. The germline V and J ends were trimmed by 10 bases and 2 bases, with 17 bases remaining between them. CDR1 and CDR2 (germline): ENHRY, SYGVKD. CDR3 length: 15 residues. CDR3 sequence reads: CASRIYSLNTGELFF. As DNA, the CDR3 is TGTGCCAGCAGGATTTACTCACTTAACACCGGGGAGCTGTTTTTT.

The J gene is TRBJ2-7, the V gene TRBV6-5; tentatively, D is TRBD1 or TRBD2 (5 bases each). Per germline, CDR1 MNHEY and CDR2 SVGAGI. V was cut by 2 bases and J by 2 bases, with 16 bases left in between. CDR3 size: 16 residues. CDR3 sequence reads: CASSYLLGGPPYEQYF. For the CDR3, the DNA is TGTGCCAGCAGTTACCTCCTTGGGGGACCCCCCTACGAGCAGTACTTC.

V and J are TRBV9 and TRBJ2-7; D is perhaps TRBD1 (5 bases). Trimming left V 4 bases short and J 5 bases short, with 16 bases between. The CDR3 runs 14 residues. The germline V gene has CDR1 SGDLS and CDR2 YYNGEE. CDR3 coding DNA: TGTGCCAGCAGCCTCAACCAGGGTAGTGACGAGCAGTACTTC. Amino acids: CASSLNQGSDEQYF.

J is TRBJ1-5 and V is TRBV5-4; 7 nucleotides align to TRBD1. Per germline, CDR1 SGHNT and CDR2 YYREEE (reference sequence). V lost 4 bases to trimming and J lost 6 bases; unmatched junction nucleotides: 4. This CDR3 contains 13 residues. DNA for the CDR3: TGTGCCAGCAGCCCATCAGGGGGTCAGCCCCAGCATTTT. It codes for CASSPSGGQPQHF.

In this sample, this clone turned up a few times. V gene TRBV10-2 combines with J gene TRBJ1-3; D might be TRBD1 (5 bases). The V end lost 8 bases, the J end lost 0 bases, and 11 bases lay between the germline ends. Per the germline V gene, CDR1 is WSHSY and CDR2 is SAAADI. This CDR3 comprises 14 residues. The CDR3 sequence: CASLDTYSGNTIYF. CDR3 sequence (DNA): TGCGCCAGCTTGGACACTTACTCTGGAAACACCATATATTTT.

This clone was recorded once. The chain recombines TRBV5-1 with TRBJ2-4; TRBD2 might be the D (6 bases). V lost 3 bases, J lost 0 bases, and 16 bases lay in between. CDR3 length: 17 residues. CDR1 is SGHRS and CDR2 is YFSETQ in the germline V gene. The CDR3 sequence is CASSSLGGGIAKNIQYF. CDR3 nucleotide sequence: TGCGCCAGCAGCTCGCTCGGGGGTGGAATAGCCAAAAACATTCAGTACTTC.

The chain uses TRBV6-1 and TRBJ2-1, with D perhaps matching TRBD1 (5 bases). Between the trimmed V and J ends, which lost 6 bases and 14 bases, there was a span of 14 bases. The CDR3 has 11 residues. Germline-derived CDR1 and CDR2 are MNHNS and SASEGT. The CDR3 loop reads CASRGSQGEFF. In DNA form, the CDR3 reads TGTGCCAGCAGGGGCTCTCAAGGGGAGTTCTTC.

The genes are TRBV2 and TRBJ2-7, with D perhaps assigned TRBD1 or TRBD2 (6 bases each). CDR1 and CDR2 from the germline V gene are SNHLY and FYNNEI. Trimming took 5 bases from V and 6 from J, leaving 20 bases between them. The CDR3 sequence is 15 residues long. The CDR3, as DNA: TGTGCCAGCAGTACGTGGGGGGCAGCCGCTCTCGAGCAGTACTTC. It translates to CASSTWGAAALEQYF.

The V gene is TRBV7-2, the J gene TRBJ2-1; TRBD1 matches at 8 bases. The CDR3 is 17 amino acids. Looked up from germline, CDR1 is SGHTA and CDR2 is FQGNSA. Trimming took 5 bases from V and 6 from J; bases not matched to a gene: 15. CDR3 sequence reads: CASSEDVGTGFGNEQFF. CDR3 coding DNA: TGTGCCAGCAGCGAAGACGTTGGGACAGGCTTCGGCAATGAGCAGTTCTTC.

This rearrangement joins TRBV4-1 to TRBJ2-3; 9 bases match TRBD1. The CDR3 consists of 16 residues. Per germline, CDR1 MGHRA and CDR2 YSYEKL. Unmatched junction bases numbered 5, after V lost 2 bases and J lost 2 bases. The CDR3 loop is CASSQSGTGNTDTQYF. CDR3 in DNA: TGCGCCAGCAGCCAATCCGGGACAGGGAACACAGATACGCAGTATTTT.

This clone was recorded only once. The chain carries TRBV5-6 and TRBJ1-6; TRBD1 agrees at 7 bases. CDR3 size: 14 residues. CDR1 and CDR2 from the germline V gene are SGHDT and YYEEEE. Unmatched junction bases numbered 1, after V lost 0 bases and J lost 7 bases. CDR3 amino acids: CASSLGQGNSPLHF. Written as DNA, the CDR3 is TGTGCCAGCAGCTTGGGACAGGGAAATTCACCCCTCCACTTT.

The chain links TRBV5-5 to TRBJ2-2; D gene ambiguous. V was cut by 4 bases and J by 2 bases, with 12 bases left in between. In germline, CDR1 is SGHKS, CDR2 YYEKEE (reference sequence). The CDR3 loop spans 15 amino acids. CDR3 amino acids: CASSSFGLNTGELFF. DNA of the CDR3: TGTGCCAGCAGCAGCTTCGGGTTAAACACCGGGGAGCTGTTTTTT. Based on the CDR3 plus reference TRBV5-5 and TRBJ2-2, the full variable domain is DAGVTQSPTHLIKTRGQQVTLRCSPISGHKSVSWYQQVLGQGPQFIFQYYEKEERGRGNFPDRFSARQFPNYSSELNVNALLLGDSALYLCASSSFGLNTGELFFGEGSRLTVL.

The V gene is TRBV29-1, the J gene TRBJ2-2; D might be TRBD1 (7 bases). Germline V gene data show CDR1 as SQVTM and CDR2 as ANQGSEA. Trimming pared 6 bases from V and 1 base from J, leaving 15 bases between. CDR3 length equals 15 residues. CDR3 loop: CSVEGGQRNTGELFF. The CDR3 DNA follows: TGCAGCGTCGAGGGGGGACAGCGGAACACCGGGGAGCTGTTTTTT.

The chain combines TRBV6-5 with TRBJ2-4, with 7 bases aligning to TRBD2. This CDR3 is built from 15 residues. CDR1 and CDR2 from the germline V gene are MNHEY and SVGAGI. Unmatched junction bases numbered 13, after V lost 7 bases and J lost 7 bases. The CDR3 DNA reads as TGTGCCAGCAACCCTGCGGGGGAAAGATCGAACATTCAGTACTTC. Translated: CASNPAGERSNIQYF.